The 26 T cell receptor beta chains below come from one sample, sequenced in a study of blood T cell repertoires in COVID-19. The protocol was immunoSEQ multiplex PCR, while the TCRdb copy is restricted to in-frame clones and leaves out a portion. The sample gives some 150,000 clones, 80% to 90% of which show up once; about 2.8% is in the top ten. Sequences were obtained from peripheral blood. The receptors shown here come from a man aged 55 to 70 with acute or convalescent COVID-19.

The chain recombines TRBV7-9 with TRBJ1-5, with TRBD1 identical over 7 bases. Germline values: CDR1 SEHNR, CDR2 FQNEAQ (reference sequence). This CDR3 has 15 amino acids. Trimming took 5 bases from V and 3 from J; bases not matched to a gene: 7. CDR3 coding DNA: TGTGCCAGCAGCACCTCAAGGGGGCCCAATCAGCCCCAGCATTTT. Its protein product is CASSTSRGPNQPQHF.

This chain connects TRBV7-3 to TRBJ2-3; TRBD2 aligns across 12 bases. Germline lookup yields CDR1 SGHTA and CDR2 FQGTGA. The CDR3 has 16 amino acids. V lost 4 bases to trimming and J lost 4 bases; unmatched junction nucleotides: 6. The CDR3 DNA reads as TGTGCCAGCAGCTCAGGACTAGCGGGGTCATCAGATACGCAGTATTTT. Protein product: CASSSGLAGSSDTQYF.

This clone was seen a handful of times. The rearrangement links TRBV6-5 to TRBJ1-4; D gene uncertain. The CDR3 runs 13 residues. Per germline, CDR1 MNHEY and CDR2 SVGAGI. V was shortened by 3 bases and J by 7 bases, with 9 bases between the two germline ends. CDR3 nucleotide sequence: TGTGCCAGCAGTTATGGGCCTGGTGAAAAACTGTTTTTT. Amino acid sequence: CASSYGPGEKLFF.

CDR3 bases: TGTGCCAGCAGCCTCCCCCCCAGGCTCCCGCACACCATATATTTT. Translation: CASSLPPRLPHTIYF. The rearrangement links TRBV11-2 to TRBJ1-3; D is unclear. Germline-derived CDR1 and CDR2 are SGHAT and FQNNGV. The V end was cut by 5 bases, the J end by 8 bases, with 19 bases between. The CDR3 runs 15 residues.

This chain uses TRBV18 with TRBJ2-2, with D possibly matching TRBD2 (6 bases). The CDR3 totals 16 residues. Trimming removed 3 bases from V and 1 base from J, with 12 bases in between. Germline CDR1 is KGHSH and CDR2 is LQKENI. CDR3 sequence (DNA): TGTGCCAGCTCACCGGGACTCCCCGGGAACACCGGGGAGCTGTTTTTT. Residues: CASSPGLPGNTGELFF. Combining the CDR3 with reference TRBV18 and TRBJ2-2 gives the whole variable domain NAGVMQNPRHLVRRRGQEARLRCSPMKGHSHVYWYRQLPEEGLKFMVYLQKENIIDESGMPKERFSAEFPKEGPSILRIQQVVRGDSAAYFCASSPGLPGNTGELFFGEGSRLTVL.

The J gene is TRBJ1-2, the V gene TRBV19, with D maybe TRBD1 (6 bases). The CDR3 is 16 amino acids. CDR1 is LNHDA, CDR2 SQIVND, per germline (reference sequence). With 5 bases removed from V and 1 base from J, the gap between germline ends came to 17 bases. The CDR3 region has the DNA TGTGCCAGTAGTGATCTAACGGGACAACTTAACTATGGCTACACCTTC. It is translated as CASSDLTGQLNYGYTF.

The V and J genes are TRBV5-1 and TRBJ1-3; D ambiguous. CDR1 and CDR2 from the germline V gene are SGHRS and YFSETQ. The CDR3 contains 14 residues. V gave up 0 bases and J gave up 0 bases, with 4 bases separating them. CDR3 sequence reads: CASSLAGSGNTIYF. In DNA form, the CDR3 reads TGCGCCAGCAGCTTGGCGGGCTCTGGAAACACCATATATTTT.

The chain recombines TRBV7-2 with TRBJ2-7; D remains ambiguous. Germline V CDR1 and CDR2: SGHTA, FQGNSA. V dropped 1 base and J dropped 3 bases, with 7 bases sitting between them. This CDR3 spans 13 amino acids. The CDR3: CASSLGAVYEQYF. In nucleotides, the CDR3 is TGTGCCAGCAGCTTAGGGGCAGTCTACGAGCAGTACTTC. The variable domain in full, with the rest retrieved from reference TRBV7-2 and TRBJ2-7, is GAGVSQSPSNKVTEKGKDVELRCDPISGHTALYWYRQSLGQGLEFLIYFQGNSAPDKSGLPSDRFSAERTGGSVSTLTIQRTQQEDSAVYLCASSLGAVYEQYFGPGTRLTVT.

The V call is TRBV5-1, the J call TRBJ2-3; no clear D gene. Germline CDR1 SGHRS, CDR2 YFSETQ. The V and J ends lost 4 bases and 2 bases respectively, with 11 bases between them. The CDR3 is made up of 14 amino acids. DNA of the CDR3: TGCGCCAGCAGCCGAGCGTTTATCACAGATACGCAGTATTTT. It encodes CASSRAFITDTQYF.

The V gene is TRBV3-1 (or the pseudogene TRBV3-2), the J gene TRBJ2-1, with TRBD1 identical over 8 bases. The CDR3 extends over 14 amino acids. V shed 5 bases and J 3 bases; nucleotides not matched to a gene: 3. Germline V lookup: CDR1 LGHDT, CDR2 YNNKEL (reference sequence). In DNA form, the CDR3 reads TGTGCCAGCAGCGACAGGGGTCGCTACAATGAGCAGTTCTTC. Its protein is CASSDRGRYNEQFF.

V and J are TRBV5-1 and TRBJ2-5, with D possibly TRBD2 on 6 matching bases. The germline CDR1 and CDR2 sequences are SGHRS and YFSETQ. Deletions cut 4 bases from V and 2 bases from J, with 9 bases between. The CDR3 spans 13 residues. CDR3 sequence: CASSLGTQETQYF. In nucleotides, the CDR3 is TGCGCCAGCAGCCTTGGGACTCAAGAGACCCAGTACTTC.

The rearrangement links TRBV3-1 (or the pseudogene TRBV3-2) to TRBJ2-1, with unresolved D. CDR1 is LGHDT and CDR2 is YNNKEL in the germline V gene (reference sequence). This CDR3 is 11 amino acids long. The V gene lost 2 bases and the J gene lost 12 bases, with 8 bases spanning the gap. CDR3 residues: CASSQSSGQFF. The CDR3 DNA is TGTGCCAGCAGCCAATCTTCGGGGCAGTTCTTC.

To note about this clone: Germline is not matched at one junction end, which may reflect a read error. The chain couples TRBV7-7 to TRBJ2-1, with 7 bases matching TRBD1. The CDR3 is made up of 15 amino acids. The V gene's germline CDR1 is SSHAT and CDR2 FNYEAQ (reference sequence). CDR3 in DNA: TGTGCTAGCAGCACCCGGGACAGTGGGATCCATGAGCAGTTCTTC. Its protein product is CASSTRDSGIHEQFF.

This clone showed up just a few times. The chain employs TRBV23-1 and TRBJ1-1; 8 bases match TRBD1. TRBV23-1 is sorted into the ORF group, with uncertain function. With 6 bases clipped from V and 0 bases from J, the junction kept 9 bases outside the gene matches. This CDR3 contains 16 residues. CDR3 nucleotide sequence: TGCGCCAGCAGCAACCCGGGACAGGACATGAACACTGAAGCTTTCTTT. It codes for CASSNPGQDMNTEAFF.

The V gene is TRBV4-1, the J gene TRBJ1-2, with unresolved D. The germline V gene encodes CDR1 MGHRA and CDR2 YSYEKL. The V end lost 3 bases, the J end lost 4 bases, and 9 bases lay between the germline ends. The CDR3 runs to 13 residues. For the CDR3, the DNA is TGCGCCAGCAGCCAGGTGGGAGCCTATGGCTACACCTTC. Its protein product is CASSQVGAYGYTF.

The V gene is TRBV5-1, the J gene TRBJ2-1; 9 nucleotides align to TRBD2. Looked up from germline, CDR1 is SGHRS and CDR2 is YFSETQ. With V trimmed by 3 bases and J by 9 bases, 10 bases remained unmatched. This CDR3 is 15 amino acids long. The CDR3 bases are TGCGCCAGCAGCTCAGTAGCGGGGGTAAGCGGTGAGCAGTTCTTC. The encoded protein is CASSSVAGVSGEQFF.

This sequence joins TRBV2 and TRBJ1-4, with D possibly TRBD1 on 5 matching bases. The V gene lost 8 bases and the J gene lost 3 bases, with 19 bases spanning the gap. The germline V gene has CDR1 SNHLY and CDR2 FYNNEI. The length of the CDR3 is 16 residues. The CDR3 DNA is TGTGCCAGCTGGGGAGGAGTAAGAGGGGCTAATGAAAAACTGTTTTTT. It is translated as CASWGGVRGANEKLFF.

The rearrangement links TRBV6-2 or TRBV6-3 to TRBJ1-1; D is possibly TRBD1 (5 bases). This CDR3 has 13 residues. Germline V gives CDR1 MNHEY, CDR2 SVGEGT. V dropped 10 bases and J dropped 0 bases, with 12 bases sitting between them. The CDR3 region is CATSEQVNTEAFF. In DNA form, the CDR3 reads TGTGCCACCAGCGAACAGGTGAACACTGAAGCTTTCTTT.

V is TRBV6-5 and J is TRBJ1-5; 11 nucleotides agree with TRBD1. Germline loops: CDR1 MNHEY, CDR2 SVGAGI. Trimming cost V 6 bases and J 1 base; bases outside gene matches: 2. This CDR3 contains 15 residues. CDR3 nucleotide sequence: TGTGCCAGCAGAGGGACAGGGGGAAGCAATCAGCCCCAGCATTTT. This sequence encodes CASRGTGGSNQPQHF.

The rearrangement uses TRBV6-6 and TRBJ2-7; D may be TRBD2 (6 bases). The germline CDR1 and CDR2 sequences are MNHNY and SVGAGI (reference sequence). Trimming shortened V by 6 bases and J by 4 bases, and 13 bases separated the two germline ends. The CDR3 consists of 13 residues. The CDR3 DNA reads as TGTGCCAGCAGGTGGGGGGATGAGTACGAGCAGTACTTC. Protein: CASRWGDEYEQYF.

The gene calls are TRBV4-3 and TRBJ2-3; 12 bases fit TRBD2. The junction had 4 bases not matched to a gene; V was cut back by 1 base and J by 5 bases. The length of the CDR3 is 16 residues. The germline CDR1 and CDR2 sequences are LGHNA and YSLEER. For the CDR3, the DNA is TGCGCCAGCAGCCAAGCTAGCGGGGGGGCCATAGATACGCAGTATTTT. Amino acid sequence: CASSQASGGAIDTQYF.

A note on this clone: Other DNA sequences within the sample encode an identical CDR3. The chain joins TRBV9 to TRBJ1-5; D is unclear. Per germline, CDR1 SGDLS and CDR2 YYNGEE. V lost 0 bases, J lost 2 bases, and 6 bases lay in between. The CDR3 is 14 residues long. CDR3: CASSVGGGNQPQHF. In nucleotides, the CDR3 is TGTGCCAGCAGCGTAGGAGGAGGCAATCAGCCCCAGCATTTT.

This clone was picked up one time. CDR3 in amino acids: CASSIPGVIGDEQFF. CDR3 bases: TGTGCCAGTAGTATACCAGGGGTTATCGGCGATGAGCAGTTCTTC. J is TRBJ2-1 and V is TRBV19; D is perhaps TRBD1 (6 bases). The germline V gene encodes CDR1 LNHDA and CDR2 SQIVND (reference sequence). The CDR3 is 15 residues long. V was trimmed by 2 bases and J by 8 bases, leaving 16 bases between them.

This rearrangement joins TRBV7-2 to TRBJ1-3; D remains unclear. The germline CDR1 and CDR2 sequences are SGHTA and FQGNSA. The CDR3 sequence is 15 residues long. Trimming left V 5 bases short and J 0 bases short, with 11 bases between. CDR3 amino acids: CASSLTSNSGNTIYF. The CDR3, as DNA: TGTGCCAGCAGCCTGACAAGTAACTCTGGAAACACCATATATTTT.

J is TRBJ2-3 and V is TRBV9, with TRBD2 matching 7 bases. The length of the CDR3 is 18 residues. Germline V gene sequence: CDR1 SGDLS, CDR2 YYNGEE. J lost 0 bases, V lost 4 bases, and 14 bases had no gene match. Written as DNA, the CDR3 is TGTGCCAGCAGCCCCACAACCGAGGGAGGGAGGAGCACAGATACGCAGTATTTT. It specifies CASSPTTEGGRSTDTQYF.

The rearrangement joins TRBV6-5 to TRBJ2-5; D is unresolved. This CDR3 is 15 amino acids long. CDR1 is MNHEY, CDR2 SVGAGI, per germline. Trimming left V 5 bases short and J 7 bases short, with 20 bases between. The CDR3 reads CASSPDWSSSGTQYF. The CDR3 bases are TGTGCCAGCAGTCCTGACTGGTCTTCCTCGGGGACCCAGTACTTC.